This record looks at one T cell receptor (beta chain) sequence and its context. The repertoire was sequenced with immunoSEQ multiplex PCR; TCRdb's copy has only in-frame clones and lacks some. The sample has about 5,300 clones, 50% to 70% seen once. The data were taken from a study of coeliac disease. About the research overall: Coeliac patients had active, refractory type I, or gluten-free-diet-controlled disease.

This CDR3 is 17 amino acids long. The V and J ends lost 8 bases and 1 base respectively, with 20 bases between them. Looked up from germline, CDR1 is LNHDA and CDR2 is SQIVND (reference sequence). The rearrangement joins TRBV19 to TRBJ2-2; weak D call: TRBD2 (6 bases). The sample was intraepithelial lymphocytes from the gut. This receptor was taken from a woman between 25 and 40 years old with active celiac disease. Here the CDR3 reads CASYFGGAYKNTGELFF. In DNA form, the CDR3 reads TGTGCCAGTTATTTTGGAGGGGCTTACAAGAACACCGGGGAGCTGTTTTTT.